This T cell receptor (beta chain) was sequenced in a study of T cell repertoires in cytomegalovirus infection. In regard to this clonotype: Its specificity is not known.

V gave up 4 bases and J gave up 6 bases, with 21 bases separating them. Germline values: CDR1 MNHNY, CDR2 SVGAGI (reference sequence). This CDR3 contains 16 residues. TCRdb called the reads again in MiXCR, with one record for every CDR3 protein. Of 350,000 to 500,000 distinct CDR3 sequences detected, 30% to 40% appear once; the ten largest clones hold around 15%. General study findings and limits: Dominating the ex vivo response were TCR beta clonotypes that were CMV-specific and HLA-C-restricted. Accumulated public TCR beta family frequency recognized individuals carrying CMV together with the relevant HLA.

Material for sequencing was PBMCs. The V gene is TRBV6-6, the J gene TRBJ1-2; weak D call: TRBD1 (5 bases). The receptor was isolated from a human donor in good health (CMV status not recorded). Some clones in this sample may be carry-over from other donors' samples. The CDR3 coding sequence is TGTGCCAGCAGTTTATACCCAGTAACAGGATCACATGGCTACACCTTC. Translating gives CASSLYPVTGSHGYTF.